Listed below are T cell receptor beta chains from one sample, sequenced in a study of blood T cell repertoires in COVID-19. The protocol was immunoSEQ multiplex PCR, while the TCRdb copy is restricted to in-frame clones and leaves out a portion. The table includes 97,000 or so clones, 79% detected once. Sequenced input: peripheral blood. These receptors all come from a woman of 80 years or more with active or convalescent COVID-19. The conserved cysteine and the conserved F or W are not part of the CDR3 here. Fields, in order: V gene, clone size, CDR3 protein. The size of a clone is reported for some rows only, either as once, few or many, or as a class for expanded clones.

>TRBV19|.
ATLGQGKGNEQF
>TRBV6-2/TRBV6-3|few
ASSYSTQGSAYEQY
>TRBV2|.
ASSANTGQIYEQY
>TRBV4-1|.
ASSHGGLAAPLNTGELF
>TRBV6-2/TRBV6-3|.
ASSPTGTRRNEQF
>TRBV5-4|.
ASSSPTGGETQY
>TRBV18|few
ASSNEEHSYEQY
>TRBV29-1|.
SVTGLAGGRFTGELF
>TRBV30|.
APNSNQPQH
>TRBV9|once
ASSVERAADTQY
>TRBV9|.
ASSPGQGGGTEAF
>TRBV18|.
ASSPQGDREKLF
>TRBV4-2|.
ASSLRGDLAGDEQF
>TRBV27|.
ASCGRATYEQY
>TRBV2|.
ASNRLDRANEQF
>TRBV6-5|few
ASTSGTGELF
>TRBV21-1|.
ASSSIAAETQY
>TRBV7-2|.
ASSPRSTGYT
>TRBV24-1|.
ATSVTSGSNYNEQF
>TRBV27|.
ASSLGLAGGDTQY
>TRBV12-1|.
ASSPMPGQAYGYT
>TRBV7-9|.
ASSSIAGYPNEQF
>TRBV19|.
ASSMRTVELF
>TRBV4-3|.
ASSQDRSGANVLT
>TRBV27|.
ASRGQGYSNQPQH
>TRBV29-1|.
SVFGVGSIYGYT
>TRBV5-1|few
ASSLAGQGIGEQY